Below are 22 T cell receptor beta chains sequenced from a single sample in a study of cytomegalovirus exposure and HLA in healthy donors. Amplification used 60 Vbeta primers and 13 Jbeta primers. The repertoire was sequenced with immunoSEQ multiplex PCR; TCRdb's copy has only in-frame clones and lacks some. There are more than 95,000 clones in the sample; roughly 80% occur only once, and approximately 4% lies in the top ten. The sample was PBMCs. Receptor source: a young man in good health and CMV-seropositive.

This chain connects TRBV9 to TRBJ2-3; D is undetermined. V was pared by 4 bases and J by 2 bases, with 14 bases between. CDR1 SGDLS and CDR2 YYNGEE come from the germline V gene. The CDR3 extends over 15 amino acids. The CDR3 here is CASSRSPGSTDTQYF. CDR3 coding DNA: TGTGCCAGCAGCAGGAGCCCCGGTTCCACAGATACGCAGTATTTT.

J is TRBJ2-3 and V is TRBV2; TRBD1 matches 7 bases. This CDR3 comprises 16 residues. The trim removed 6 bases at V and 2 bases at J, leaving 11 bases unmatched. Germline CDR1 and CDR2: SNHLY and FYNNEI. The CDR3 sequence: CASSASRGPLTDTQYF. The CDR3 nucleotides are TGTGCCAGCAGCGCCTCTAGGGGGCCACTCACAGATACGCAGTATTTT.

This clone occurred once. The V and J genes are TRBV6-5 and TRBJ2-2, with D possibly being TRBD2 (6 bases). This CDR3 comprises 15 residues. CDR1 is MNHEY and CDR2 is SVGAGI in the germline V gene. With 6 bases removed from V and 0 bases from J, the gap between germline ends came to 11 bases. The CDR3 region has the DNA TGTGCCAGCAGGAACGGGGGAACGAACACCGGGGAGCTGTTTTTT. Protein: CASRNGGTNTGELFF.

This chain uses TRBV4-2 with TRBJ1-1; maybe TRBD1 (6 bases). The CDR3 contains 16 residues. Germline V gene sequence: CDR1 LGHNA, CDR2 YNFKEQ. V shed 2 bases and J shed 0 bases, with 13 bases lying between them. CDR3 in amino acids: CASSQYGQSLNTEAFF. The CDR3 DNA sequence: TGTGCCAGCAGCCAATATGGACAGAGCTTGAACACTGAAGCTTTCTTT.

The chain combines TRBV18 with TRBJ1-4, with 8 bases fitting TRBD1. Germline loops: CDR1 KGHSH, CDR2 LQKENI. This CDR3 region has 15 residues. V lost 4 bases to trimming and J lost 3 bases; unmatched junction nucleotides: 4. CDR3 DNA sequence: TGTGCCAGCTCACATGGGACAGGAGCTAATGAAAAACTGTTTTTT. It encodes CASSHGTGANEKLFF. The full variable domain, with the rest looked up from reference TRBV18 and TRBJ1-4, is NAGVMQNPRHLVRRRGQEARLRCSPMKGHSHVYWYRQLPEEGLKFMVYLQKENIIDESGMPKERFSAEFPKEGPSILRIQQVVRGDSAAYFCASSHGTGANEKLFFGSGTQLSVL.

The chain employs TRBV7-9 and TRBJ1-1, with D hard to call. Per germline, CDR1 SEHNR and CDR2 FQNEAQ (reference sequence). The CDR3 contains 13 residues. Trimming removed 1 base from V and 5 bases from J, with 8 bases in between. CDR3: CASSLVSGTEAFF. As DNA, the CDR3 is TGTGCCAGCAGCTTAGTTTCCGGTACTGAAGCTTTCTTT.

This chain joins TRBV7-9 and TRBJ2-5; D gene unclear. Per germline, CDR1 SEHNR and CDR2 FQNEAQ (reference sequence). The CDR3 spans 16 residues. V shed 3 bases and J shed 3 bases, with 17 bases lying between them. CDR3 nucleotide sequence: TGTGCCAGCAGCTTGTATCCCGCCGCAATAGAAGAGACCCAGTACTTC. Translation: CASSLYPAAIEETQYF.

The chain combines TRBV7-2 with TRBJ2-1, with TRBD1 identical over 11 bases. The CDR3 covers 15 residues. Germline V gene data show CDR1 as SGHTA and CDR2 as FQGNSA. The V and J ends lost 3 bases and 8 bases, in that order; junction bases with no gene match: 6. CDR3 nucleotide sequence: TGTGCCAGCAGCTTGTGGACAGGGGGCAGAGATGAGCAGTTCTTC. Amino acid sequence: CASSLWTGGRDEQFF.

This chain links TRBV7-6 with TRBJ1-1; D gene ambiguous. V was pared by 1 base and J by 5 bases, with 14 bases between. This CDR3 is 15 amino acids long. Germline V gives CDR1 SGHVS, CDR2 FNYEAQ. In DNA, the CDR3 is TGTGCCAGCAGCTTAGGAGGCGGGCTTGGGACTGAAGCTTTCTTT. Its protein product is CASSLGGGLGTEAFF.

This clone has a single count. The chain carries TRBV5-4 and TRBJ2-1; 13 bases line up with TRBD2. The V gene's germline CDR1 is SGHNT and CDR2 YYREEE (reference sequence). The V and J ends lost 2 bases and 7 bases, in that order; junction bases with no gene match: 6. The CDR3 consists of 16 residues. The CDR3 reads CASSLGGTSGINEQFF. As DNA, the CDR3 is TGTGCCAGCAGCTTAGGTGGGACTAGCGGGATAAATGAGCAGTTCTTC.

The V call is TRBV9, the J call TRBJ2-1; 7 bases match TRBD1. The CDR3 extends over 14 amino acids. The V segment lost 4 bases and the J segment 9 bases; nucleotides outside the gene matches: 10. In germline, CDR1 is SGDLS, CDR2 YYNGEE. CDR3: CASSPRQGDAEQFF. CDR3 bases: TGTGCCAGCAGCCCCCGGCAGGGGGACGCTGAGCAGTTCTTC.

This clone was seen a handful of times. The chain uses TRBV6-5 and TRBJ2-3, with D uncertain. The CDR3 contains 11 residues. V was shortened by 7 bases and J by 4 bases, with 6 bases between the two germline ends. The V gene's germline CDR1 is MNHEY and CDR2 SVGAGI. The CDR3 sequence is CASTRSDTQYF. The CDR3 nucleotides are TGTGCCAGCACCCGTTCAGATACGCAGTATTTT.

This rearrangement joins TRBV7-9 to TRBJ2-7; 12 positions agree with TRBD2. The CDR3 extends over 18 amino acids. Germline V lookup: CDR1 SEHNR, CDR2 FQNEAQ (reference sequence). V lost 6 bases, J lost 4 bases, and 16 bases stayed unmatched. The chain's CDR3 is CASSSGASGGALSYEQYF. CDR3 bases: TGTGCCAGCAGTTCGGGGGCTAGCGGGGGGGCCCTTTCGTACGAGCAGTACTTC. The full variable domain, completed using reference TRBV7-9 and TRBJ2-7, is DTGVSQNPRHKITKRGQNVTFRCDPISEHNRLYWYRQTLGQGPEFLTYFQNEAQLEKSRLLSDRFSAERPKGSFSTLEIQRTEQGDSAMYLCASSSGASGGALSYEQYFGPGTRLTVT.

J is TRBJ2-3 and V is TRBV6-4; 12 nucleotides line up with TRBD2. The length of the CDR3 is 15 residues. Germline loops: CDR1 MRHNA, CDR2 SNTAGT. The V segment lost 5 bases and the J segment 2 bases; nucleotides outside the gene matches: 2. The CDR3 DNA sequence: TGTGCCAGCAGTCGGACTAGCGGGGACACAGATACGCAGTATTTT. This gives the protein CASSRTSGDTDTQYF.

The chain combines TRBV9 with TRBJ2-2, with 11 bases lining up with TRBD1. The CDR3 is 16 residues long. Germline V gives CDR1 SGDLS, CDR2 YYNGEE. V shed 3 bases and J 7 bases; nucleotides not matched to a gene: 8. The DNA for the CDR3 is TGTGCCAGCAGCGGGACAGGGGGCGAAGGGGTCGGGGAGCTGTTTTTT. Protein product: CASSGTGGEGVGELFF.

This clone appeared once. V is TRBV6-6 and J is TRBJ1-1; 10 bases are a match to TRBD1. Germline trimming cut 4 bases from V and 1 base from J; bases unmatched to any gene: 3. The CDR3 covers 15 residues. The germline CDR1 and CDR2 sequences are MNHNY and SVGAGI (reference sequence). The CDR3 sequence is CASSFRDRGNTEAFF. DNA of the CDR3: TGTGCCAGCAGTTTCCGGGACAGGGGGAACACTGAAGCTTTCTTT.

The J gene is TRBJ1-6, the V gene TRBV7-6; 7 bases line up with TRBD1. CDR3 length: 15 residues. Per the germline V gene, CDR1 is SGHVS and CDR2 is FNYEAQ. V was pared by 5 bases and J by 10 bases, with 11 bases of the junction left unmatched. CDR3 protein: CASSRFDREPSPLHF. DNA of the CDR3: TGTGCCAGCAGCCGATTCGACAGGGAACCCTCACCCCTCCACTTT.

Only a few counts were recorded for this clone. This chain uses TRBV5-1 with TRBJ2-3; D ambiguous. The CDR3 totals 14 residues. Germline-derived CDR1 and CDR2 are SGHRS and YFSETQ. V lost 0 bases, J lost 1 base, and 6 bases lay in between. The CDR3 region has the DNA TGCGCCAGCAGCTTGGGGGCAGGCACAGATACGCAGTATTTT. Translated, it gives CASSLGAGTDTQYF.

This chain uses TRBV2 with TRBJ2-5; 11 bases fit TRBD2. The CDR3 has 14 amino acids. After removal of 6 bases from V and 5 bases from J, the junction contained 5 bases not matched to a gene. Germline V gene lookup returns CDR1 SNHLY and CDR2 FYNNEI. The CDR3 nucleotides read TGTGCCAGCAGCACTAGCGGGAGTATGGAGACCCAGTACTTC. Its protein product is CASSTSGSMETQYF.

The V call is TRBV2, the J call TRBJ2-5; TRBD1 is a possible D gene (6 bases). Matching the DNA end better, TRBJ2-7 makes the J call doubtful. The CDR3 extends over 14 amino acids. The germline gives CDR1 SNHLY, CDR2 FYNNEI. CDR3 DNA sequence: TGTGCCAGCAGTGCCGGACAGAAATCCTACGAGCAGTACTTC. It translates to CASSAGQKSYEQYF.

This chain uses TRBV6-4 with TRBJ2-3, with 10 bases fitting TRBD2. The CDR3 covers 14 residues. Germline values: CDR1 MRHNA, CDR2 SNTAGT. The V gene end was trimmed by 8 bases and the J gene end by 4 bases; junction bases not matched to a gene: 6. The CDR3 region is CASAPSGSADTQYF. The CDR3 DNA is TGTGCCAGCGCACCTAGCGGGAGTGCAGATACGCAGTATTTT.

This clone has more than one count but fewer than ten. The sample contains more than one DNA sequence encoding this CDR3. This sequence joins TRBV19 and TRBJ2-1, with D perhaps matching TRBD2 (6 bases). Germline values: CDR1 LNHDA, CDR2 SQIVND (reference sequence). The CDR3 runs to 14 residues. V gave up 4 bases and J gave up 7 bases, with 14 bases separating them. The CDR3 nucleotides read TGTGCCAGTAGTACCGGGACCCGGGGGAATGAGCAGTTCTTC. This encodes CASSTGTRGNEQFF.